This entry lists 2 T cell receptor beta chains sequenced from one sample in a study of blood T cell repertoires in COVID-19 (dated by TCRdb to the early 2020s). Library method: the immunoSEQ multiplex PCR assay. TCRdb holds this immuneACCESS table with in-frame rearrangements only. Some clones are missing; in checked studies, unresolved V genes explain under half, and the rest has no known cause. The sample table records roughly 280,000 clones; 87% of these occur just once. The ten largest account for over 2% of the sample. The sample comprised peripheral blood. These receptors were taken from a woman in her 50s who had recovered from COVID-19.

The CDR3: CATGQGAYTDTQYF. For the CDR3, the DNA is TGTGCCACCGGACAGGGGGCGTACACAGATACGCAGTATTTT. J is TRBJ2-3 and V is TRBV19, with TRBD1 matching over 11 bases. This CDR3 comprises 14 residues. The germline V gene encodes CDR1 LNHDA and CDR2 SQIVND (reference sequence). The junction had 5 bases not matched to a gene; V was cut back by 10 bases and J by 2 bases.

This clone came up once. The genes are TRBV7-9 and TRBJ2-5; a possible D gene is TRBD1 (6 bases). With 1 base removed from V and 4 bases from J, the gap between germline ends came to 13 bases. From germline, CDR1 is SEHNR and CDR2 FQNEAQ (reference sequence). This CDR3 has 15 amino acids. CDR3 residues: CASSLGGGRRETQYF. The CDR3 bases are TGTGCCAGCAGCTTAGGAGGGGGACGGCGAGAGACCCAGTACTTC.